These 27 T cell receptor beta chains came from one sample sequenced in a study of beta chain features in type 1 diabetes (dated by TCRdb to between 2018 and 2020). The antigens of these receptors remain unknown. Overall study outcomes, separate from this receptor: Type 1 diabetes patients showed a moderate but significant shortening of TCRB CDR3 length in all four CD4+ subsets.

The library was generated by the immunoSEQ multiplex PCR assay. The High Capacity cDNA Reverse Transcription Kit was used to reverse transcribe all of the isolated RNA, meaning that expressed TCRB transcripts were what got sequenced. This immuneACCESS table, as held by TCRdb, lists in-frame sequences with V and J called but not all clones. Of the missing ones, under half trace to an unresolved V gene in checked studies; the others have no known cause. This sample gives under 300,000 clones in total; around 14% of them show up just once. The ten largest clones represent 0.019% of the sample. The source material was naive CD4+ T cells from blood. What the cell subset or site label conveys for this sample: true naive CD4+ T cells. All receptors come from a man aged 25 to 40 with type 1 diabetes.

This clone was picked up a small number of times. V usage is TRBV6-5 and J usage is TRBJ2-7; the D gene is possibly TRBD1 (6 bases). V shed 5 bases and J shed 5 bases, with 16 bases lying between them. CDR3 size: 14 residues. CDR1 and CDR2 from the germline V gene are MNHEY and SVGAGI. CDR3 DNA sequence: TGTGCCAGCAGTGGGGACACATACTTCAACGAGCAGTACTTC. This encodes CASSGDTYFNEQYF.

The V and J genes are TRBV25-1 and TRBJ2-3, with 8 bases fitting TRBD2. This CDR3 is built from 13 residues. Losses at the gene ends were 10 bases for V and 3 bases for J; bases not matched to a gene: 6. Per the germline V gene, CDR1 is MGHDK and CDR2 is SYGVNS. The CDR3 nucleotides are TGTGCCATCGCCCTAGCGGGTACAGATACGCAGTATTTT. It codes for CAIALAGTDTQYF.

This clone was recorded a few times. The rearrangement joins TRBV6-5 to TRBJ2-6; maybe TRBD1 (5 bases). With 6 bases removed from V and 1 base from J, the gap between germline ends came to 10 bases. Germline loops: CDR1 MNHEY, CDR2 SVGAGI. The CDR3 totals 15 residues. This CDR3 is CASRPQGSGANVLTF. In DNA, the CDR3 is TGTGCCAGCAGACCTCAGGGATCTGGGGCCAACGTCCTGACTTTC.

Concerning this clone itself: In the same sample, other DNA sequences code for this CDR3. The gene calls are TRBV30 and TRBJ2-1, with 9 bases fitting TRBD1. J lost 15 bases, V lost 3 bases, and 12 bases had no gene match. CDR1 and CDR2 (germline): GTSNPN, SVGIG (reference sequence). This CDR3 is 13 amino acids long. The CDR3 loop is CAWSPTGQGRSFF. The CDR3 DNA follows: TGTGCCTGGAGCCCGACAGGACAGGGGAGATCGTTCTTC.

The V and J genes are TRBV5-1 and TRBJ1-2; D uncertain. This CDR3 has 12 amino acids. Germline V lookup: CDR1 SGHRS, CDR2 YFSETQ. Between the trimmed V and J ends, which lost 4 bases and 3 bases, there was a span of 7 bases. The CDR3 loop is CASSRDHYGYTF. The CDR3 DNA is TGCGCCAGCAGCCGGGATCACTATGGCTACACCTTC.

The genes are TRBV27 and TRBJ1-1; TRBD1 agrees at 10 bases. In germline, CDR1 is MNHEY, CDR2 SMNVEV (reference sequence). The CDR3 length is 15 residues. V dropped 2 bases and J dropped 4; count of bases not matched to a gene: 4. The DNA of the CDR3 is TGTGCCAGCAGTTTAAGGACAGGGGGAATCACTGAAGCTTTCTTT. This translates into CASSLRTGGITEAFF.

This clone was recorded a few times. The DNA of the CDR3 is TGTGCCAGTAGTATACCCGGGGGGTACTACAATGAGCAGTTCTTC. Its translation: CASSIPGGYYNEQFF. J is TRBJ2-1 and V is TRBV19; TRBD2 matches 7 bases. The length of the CDR3 is 15 residues. Losses at the gene ends were 2 bases for V and 3 bases for J; bases not matched to a gene: 4. CDR1 is LNHDA, CDR2 SQIVND, per germline (reference sequence). Supplemented by reference TRBV19 and TRBJ2-1, the full variable domain reads DGGITQSPKYLFRKEGQNVTLSCEQNLNHDAMYWYRQDPGQGLRLIYYSQIVNDFQKGDIAEGYSVSREKKESFPLTVTSAQKNPTAFYLCASSIPGGYYNEQFFGPGTRLTVL.

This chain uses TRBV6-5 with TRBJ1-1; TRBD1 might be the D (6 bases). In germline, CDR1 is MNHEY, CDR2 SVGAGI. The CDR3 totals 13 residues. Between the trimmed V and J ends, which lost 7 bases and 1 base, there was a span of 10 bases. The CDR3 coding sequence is TGTGCCAGCACCCAACAGGGGAACACTGAAGCTTTCTTT. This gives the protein CASTQQGNTEAFF.

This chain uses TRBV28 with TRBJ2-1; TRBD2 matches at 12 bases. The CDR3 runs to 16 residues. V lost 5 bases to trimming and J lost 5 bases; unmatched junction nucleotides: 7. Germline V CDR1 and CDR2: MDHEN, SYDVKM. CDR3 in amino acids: CASSPGLAGRDNEQFF. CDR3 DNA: TGTGCCAGCAGTCCAGGACTAGCGGGACGAGACAATGAGCAGTTCTTC.

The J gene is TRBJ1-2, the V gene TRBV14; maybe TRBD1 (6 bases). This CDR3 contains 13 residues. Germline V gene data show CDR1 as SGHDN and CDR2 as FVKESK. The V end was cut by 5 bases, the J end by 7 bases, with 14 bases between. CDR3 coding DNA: TGTGCCAGCAGCTCCCGGGGACACCGTGGCTACACCTTC. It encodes CASSSRGHRGYTF. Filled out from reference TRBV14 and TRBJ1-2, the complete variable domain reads EAGVTQFPSHSVIEKGQTVTLRCDPISGHDNLYWYRRVMGKEIKFLLHFVKESKQDESGMPNNRFLAERTGGTYSTLKVQPAELEDSGVYFCASSSRGHRGYTFGSGTRLTVV.

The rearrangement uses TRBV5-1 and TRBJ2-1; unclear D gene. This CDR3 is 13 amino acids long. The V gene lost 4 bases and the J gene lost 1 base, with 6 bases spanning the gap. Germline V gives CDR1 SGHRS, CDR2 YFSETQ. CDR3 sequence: CASSSVSYNEQFF. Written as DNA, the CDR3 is TGCGCCAGCAGCAGCGTATCCTACAATGAGCAGTTCTTC.

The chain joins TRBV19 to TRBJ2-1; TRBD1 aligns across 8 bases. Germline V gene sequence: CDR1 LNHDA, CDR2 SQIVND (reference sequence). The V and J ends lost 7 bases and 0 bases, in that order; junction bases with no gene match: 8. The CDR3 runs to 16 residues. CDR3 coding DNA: TGTGCCAGTACCAAAGGGGACAGGAGCTCCTACAATGAGCAGTTCTTC. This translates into CASTKGDRSSYNEQFF.

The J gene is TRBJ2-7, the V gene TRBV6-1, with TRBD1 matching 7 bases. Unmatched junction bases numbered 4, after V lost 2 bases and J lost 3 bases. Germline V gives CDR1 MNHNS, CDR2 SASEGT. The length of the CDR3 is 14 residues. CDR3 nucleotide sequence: TGTGCCAGCAGTGAACACAGGGGAAGCTACGAGCAGTACTTC. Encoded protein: CASSEHRGSYEQYF.

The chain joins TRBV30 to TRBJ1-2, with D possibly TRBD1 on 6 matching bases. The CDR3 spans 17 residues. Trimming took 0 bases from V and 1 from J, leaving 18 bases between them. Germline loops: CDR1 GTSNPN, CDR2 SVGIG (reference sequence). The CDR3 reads CAWSVPDRRTLNYGYTF. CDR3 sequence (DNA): TGTGCCTGGAGTGTACCCGACAGGAGAACCCTTAACTATGGCTACACCTTC.

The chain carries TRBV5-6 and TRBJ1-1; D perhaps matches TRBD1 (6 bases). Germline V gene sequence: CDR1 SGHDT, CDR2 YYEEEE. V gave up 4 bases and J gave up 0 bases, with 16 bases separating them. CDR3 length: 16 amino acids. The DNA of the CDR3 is TGTGCCAGCAGCCTCCAGGGGCCGACGATGAACACTGAAGCTTTCTTT. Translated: CASSLQGPTMNTEAFF.

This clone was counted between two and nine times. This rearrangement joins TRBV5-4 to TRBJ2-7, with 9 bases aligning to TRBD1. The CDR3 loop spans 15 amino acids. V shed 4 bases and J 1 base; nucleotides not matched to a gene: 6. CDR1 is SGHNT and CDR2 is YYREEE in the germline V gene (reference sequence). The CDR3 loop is CASSLGQGRSYEQYF. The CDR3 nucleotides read TGTGCCAGCAGCCTCGGACAGGGGCGATCCTACGAGCAGTACTTC.

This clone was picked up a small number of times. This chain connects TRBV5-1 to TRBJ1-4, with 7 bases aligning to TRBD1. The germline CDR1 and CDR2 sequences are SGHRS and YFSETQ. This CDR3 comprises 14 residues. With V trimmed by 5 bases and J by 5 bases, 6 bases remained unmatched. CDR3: CASSRTGQNEKLFF. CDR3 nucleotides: TGCGCCAGCAGTCGGACAGGACAAAATGAAAAACTGTTTTTT.

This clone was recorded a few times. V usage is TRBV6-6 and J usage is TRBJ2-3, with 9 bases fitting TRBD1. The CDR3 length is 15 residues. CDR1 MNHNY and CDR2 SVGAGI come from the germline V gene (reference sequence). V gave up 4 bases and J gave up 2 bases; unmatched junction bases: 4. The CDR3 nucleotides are TGTGCCAGCAGTTCCGGGACAGGGCCCACAGATACGCAGTATTTT. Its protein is CASSSGTGPTDTQYF.

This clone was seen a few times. CDR3 amino acids: CASSPSGRPGTGELFF. CDR3 sequence (DNA): TGTGCCAGCAGCCCCTCTGGGAGGCCGGGCACCGGGGAGCTGTTTTTT. J is TRBJ2-2 and V is TRBV7-2; TRBD2 is a possible D gene (6 bases). V lost 5 bases and J 4 bases, leaving 17 bases between the germline ends. CDR1 SGHTA and CDR2 FQGNSA come from the germline V gene. This CDR3 region has 16 residues.

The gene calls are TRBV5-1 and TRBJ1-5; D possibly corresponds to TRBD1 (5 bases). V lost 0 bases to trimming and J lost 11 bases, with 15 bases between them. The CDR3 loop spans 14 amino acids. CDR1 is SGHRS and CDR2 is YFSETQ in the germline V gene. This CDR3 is CASSLGGIGTTQHF. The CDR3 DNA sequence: TGCGCCAGCAGCTTGGGCGGGATAGGGACGACCCAGCATTTT.

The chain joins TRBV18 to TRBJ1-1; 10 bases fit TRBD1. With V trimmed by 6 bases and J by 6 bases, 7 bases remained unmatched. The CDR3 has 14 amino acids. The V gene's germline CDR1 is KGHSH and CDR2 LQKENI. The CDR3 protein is CASSPGQGEAEAFF. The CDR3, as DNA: TGTGCCAGCTCCCCCGGACAGGGGGAGGCTGAAGCTTTCTTT.

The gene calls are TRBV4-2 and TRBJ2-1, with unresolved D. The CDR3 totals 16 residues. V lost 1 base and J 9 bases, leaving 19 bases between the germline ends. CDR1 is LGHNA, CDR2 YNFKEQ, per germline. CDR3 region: CASSQGPRSRRGEQFF. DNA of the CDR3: TGTGCCAGCAGCCAAGGGCCTCGATCGCGGCGCGGTGAGCAGTTCTTC.

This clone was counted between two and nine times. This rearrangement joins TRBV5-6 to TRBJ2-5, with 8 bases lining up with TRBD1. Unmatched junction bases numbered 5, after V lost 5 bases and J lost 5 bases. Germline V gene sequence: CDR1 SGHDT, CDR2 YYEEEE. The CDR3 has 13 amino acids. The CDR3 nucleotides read TGTGCCAGCAGTTCCAGGGGGCTGGAGACCCAGTACTTC. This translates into CASSSRGLETQYF.

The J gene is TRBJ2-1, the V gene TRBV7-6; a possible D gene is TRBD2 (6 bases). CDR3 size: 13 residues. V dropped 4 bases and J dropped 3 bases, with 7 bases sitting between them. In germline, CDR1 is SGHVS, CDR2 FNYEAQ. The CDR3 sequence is CASSSGDYNEQFF. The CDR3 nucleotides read TGTGCCAGCAGCTCGGGGGACTACAATGAGCAGTTCTTC.

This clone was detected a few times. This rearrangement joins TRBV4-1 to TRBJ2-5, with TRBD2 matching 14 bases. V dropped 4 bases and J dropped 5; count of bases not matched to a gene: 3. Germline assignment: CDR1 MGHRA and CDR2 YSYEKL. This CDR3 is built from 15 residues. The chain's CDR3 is CASSRTSGRKETQYF. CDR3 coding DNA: TGCGCCAGCAGCCGGACTAGCGGGAGGAAGGAGACCCAGTACTTC.

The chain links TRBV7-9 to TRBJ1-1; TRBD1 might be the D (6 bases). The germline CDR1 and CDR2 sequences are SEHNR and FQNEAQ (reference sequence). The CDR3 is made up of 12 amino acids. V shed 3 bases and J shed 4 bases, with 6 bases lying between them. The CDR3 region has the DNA TGTGCCAGCAGCTTGGGGGCCACTGAAGCTTTCTTT. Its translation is CASSLGATEAFF.

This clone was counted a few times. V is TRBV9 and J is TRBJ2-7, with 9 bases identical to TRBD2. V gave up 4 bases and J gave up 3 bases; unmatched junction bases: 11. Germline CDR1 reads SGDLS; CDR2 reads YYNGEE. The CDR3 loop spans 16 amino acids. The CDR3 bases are TGTGCCAGCAGCCCGCTAGCGGGGACTGGGAGCTACGAGCAGTACTTC. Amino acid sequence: CASSPLAGTGSYEQYF.